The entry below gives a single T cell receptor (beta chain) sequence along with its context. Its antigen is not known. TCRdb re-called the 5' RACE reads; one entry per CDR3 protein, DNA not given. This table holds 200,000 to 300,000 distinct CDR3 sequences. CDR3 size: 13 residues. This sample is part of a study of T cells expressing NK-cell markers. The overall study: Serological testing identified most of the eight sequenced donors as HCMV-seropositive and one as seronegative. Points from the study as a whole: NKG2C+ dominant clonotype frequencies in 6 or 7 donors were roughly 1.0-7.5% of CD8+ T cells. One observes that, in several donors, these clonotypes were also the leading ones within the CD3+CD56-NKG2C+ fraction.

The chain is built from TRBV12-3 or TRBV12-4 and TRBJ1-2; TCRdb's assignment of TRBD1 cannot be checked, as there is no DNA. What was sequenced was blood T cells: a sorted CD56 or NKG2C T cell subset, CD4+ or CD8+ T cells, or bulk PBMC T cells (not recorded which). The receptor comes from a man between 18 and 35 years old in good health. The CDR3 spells CASSLGAARGYTF.